The 5 T cell receptor beta chains presented below share a single source sample, sequenced in a study of blood T cell repertoires in COVID-19. Clones were read by immunoSEQ multiplex PCR, and TCRdb kept only the in-frame ones, dropping some. The table has about 100,000 clones, around 84% seen once. Sequencing was performed on peripheral blood. The source is a man aged 55 to 69 with acute or convalescent COVID-19.

The chain has TRBV6-5 and TRBJ1-2, with 7 bases lining up with TRBD1. Germline V gene sequence: CDR1 MNHEY, CDR2 SVGAGI. This CDR3 has 12 residues. The V gene end was trimmed by 7 bases and the J gene end by 4 bases; junction bases not matched to a gene: 3. As DNA, the CDR3 is TGTGCCAGCACCACAGGGGCCTATGGCTACACCTTC. Translating gives CASTTGAYGYTF.

The chain couples TRBV4-1 to TRBJ2-1; 10 bases match TRBD2. CDR1 and CDR2 from the germline V gene are MGHRA and YSYEKL. The CDR3 has 16 residues. J gave up 2 bases and V 1 base, and 2 bases lay outside the gene matches. The CDR3 DNA follows: TGCGCCAGCAGCCAAGGGACTAGCGGCACCTACAATGAGCAGTTCTTC. This codes for CASSQGTSGTYNEQFF.

DNA of the CDR3: TGTGCCAGCAGCGGCGGGTTAGGACAGACCATAATGAACACTGAAGCTTTCTTT. Protein product: CASSGGLGQTIMNTEAFF. The V call is TRBV9, the J call TRBJ1-1, with D possibly TRBD1 on 6 matching bases. This CDR3 contains 18 residues. Trimming took 3 bases from V and 0 from J, leaving 21 bases between them. Germline CDR1 is SGDLS and CDR2 is YYNGEE.

The V call is TRBV6-5, the J call TRBJ1-5, with TRBD1 as a possible D gene (5 bases). The V gene lost 2 bases and the J gene lost 4 bases, with 12 bases spanning the gap. CDR1 and CDR2 from the germline V gene are MNHEY and SVGAGI. CDR3 size: 15 residues. The CDR3 sequence: CASSYGGGRNQPQHF. CDR3 in DNA: TGTGCCAGCAGTTACGGCGGGGGTAGGAATCAGCCCCAGCATTTT.

CDR3 DNA sequence: TGTGCCAGCAGCCAAACGGGGAGCGGGGGGATGGGGTACAAAGATACGCAGTATTTT. Translating gives CASSQTGSGGMGYKDTQYF. The chain combines TRBV4-2 with TRBJ2-3; the match to TRBD2 covers 9 bases. The V and J ends lost 2 bases and 5 bases, in that order; junction bases with no gene match: 17. The CDR3 is made up of 19 amino acids. Germline V gives CDR1 LGHNA, CDR2 YNFKEQ.